This TCR beta chain was recovered during a study of T cell responses to AZD1222 COVID-19 vaccine (dated by TCRdb to about 2021). For the wider study: AZD1222 recipients given second doses at about 4 weeks or at about 12 weeks were pooled, since spike-specific TCR depth and breadth were not found to differ between the two schedules. TCR sequencing covered fewer than 250 trial participants: around 210 given two doses of AZD1222 and about 26 given two doses of MenACWY control vaccine. Enrollment into the trials was organized by age into subgroups of 18-55, 56-69 and 70-plus years, and those subgroups contained roughly 150, 30 and 60 TCR-sequenced participants, respectively. The full study reports these points: Spike-specific TCR breadth and depth rose significantly after two AZD1222 doses compared with day 0 and with MenACWY recipients. The vaccine-associated CD4 TCRs covered the entire spike protein, and the dominant responses fell in regions 160-218 and 743-854. Because no samples from the day 14 peak response were available, repertoires could be characterized only after the peak T cell response. Participants were mostly white British and included more females than males, and it was suggested by the authors that clonal diversity may have been underestimated. Only five or six AZD1222 recipients were SARS-CoV-2 seropositive at baseline, limiting conclusions about previously exposed vaccinees. In the small 56-69-year group, the increase in depth fell short of significance, most likely because of low power. Reportedly, almost half of the unique spike-specific TCRs recognized epitopes lying outside the regions that are mutated in the B.1.351 and B.1.1.7 variants.

V and J are truncated by 1 base and 4 bases respectively, leaving an intervening sequence of 13 bases. From the cysteine through the phenylalanine, the CDR3 covers 15 amino acids. Kept here is only the CDR3 DNA, which spans 45 bases and is read in frame from base 1. From a lookup of the germline V gene, CDR1 and CDR2 are SGHVS and FNYEAQ. What this sample's time point label stands for: baseline before first vaccination. Vaccinee samples were obtained from the UK trials COV001 and COV002, which included a single-blind randomized controlled phase 2/3 trial of AZD1222 (ChAdOx1 nCoV-19) in healthy adults. Trial participant PBMC samples were collected at day 0 and day 28 after the second dose for TCRbeta chain sequencing. This clone appeared a few times. It lacks a known antigen. No base quality information exists; no much larger clone differs at one position. The CDR3 regions of human TCRbeta chains were subjected to immunosequencing. The original pipeline was this. TCRs in the repertoires were compared against a reference library of SARS-CoV-2-specific TCRs that had been generated with the MIRA antigen-specificity platform. Breadth meant the fraction of unique TCRs that were SARS-CoV-2-associated, whereas depth meant the fraction of total T cells that were SARS-CoV-2-associated. Using the MIRA data, each spike-specific TCR was mapped to the spike region that the TCR reacts to and placed in a CD4 or CD8 class. Log10-transformed breadth and depth values were compared by one-way ANOVA with Sidak's multiple comparisons tests. Here the immuneACCESS table is served through TCRdb, limited to in-frame sequences with V and J called. Missing clones are a known gap in these copies; in checked studies unresolved V genes cover under half, and the rest lacks a known reason. The V and J calls and clone size are taken from that table; D and trimming were inferred from the DNA. Within this sample are 99,000 or so clones, with around 76% of them counted one time only. Jointly, the top ten make up around 5% of the sample.

The chain was built from TRBV7-6 and TRBJ1-1; 5 matching bases give a weak D call of TRBD1. The specimen comprised peripheral blood, sampled on day 0 of AZD1222 vaccination. This clonotype originated in an adult in good health. The bases read TGTGCCAGCAGCTTAGGGGGGGATGGAGGCACTGAAGCTTTCTTT. This is translated as CASSLGGDGGTEAFF.